A selection of T cell receptor beta chains follows, all from one sample in a study of blood T cell repertoires in COVID-19. Assay: immunoSEQ multiplex PCR; the TCRdb copy retains only in-frame clones and omits some. Of approximately 120,000 clones detected, roughly 84% appear once; the ten largest clones hold 0.95% to 1.5%. The specimen sequenced was peripheral blood. These receptors all stem from a woman older than 75 with acute or convalescent COVID-19. CDR3s include the opening cysteine and the closing phenylalanine or tryptophan. A D gene is named only where the DNA matches it firmly. Some rows have no size entry. The others give once, few or many, or a class for an expanded clone.

size	D	V	J	DNA	CDR3
once	.	TRBV11-2	TRBJ1-6	TGTGCCAGCAGCTTATCGGGGGGCGTGGGTTCACCCCTCCACTTT	CASSLSGGVGSPLHF
once	.	TRBV5-1	TRBJ2-3	TGCGCCAGCGTACTAGCTCTGGGGGGCACAGATACGCAGTATTTT	CASVLALGGTDTQYF
.	TRBD2	TRBV2	TRBJ2-1	TGTGCCAGCAGTACACAGCGGGGGGATTGGAATGAGCAGTTCTTC	CASSTQRGDWNEQFF
.	.	TRBV7-3	TRBJ2-3	TGTGCCAGCAGCGGGGGGTTCCAAGGGCGCGATACGCAGTATTTT	CASSGGFQGRDTQYF
.	TRBD1	TRBV3-1/TRBV3-2	TRBJ1-2	TGTGCCAGCAGCCGAAAAGGGACAGCTCCCCTCGGCGGCTACACCTTC	CASSRKGTAPLGGYTF
.	.	TRBV5-1	TRBJ2-3	TGCGCCAGCAGCTCTACAGGGGCAGGAGGGGGCACAGATACGCAGTATTTT	CASSSTGAGGGTDTQYF
.	.	TRBV29-1	TRBJ2-7	TGCAGCGTTGGTGCCTCTCCCAGTCAAGGGGTTTACGAGCAGTACTTC	CSVGASPSQGVYEQYF
once	TRBD2	TRBV29-1	TRBJ2-2	TGCAGCGTCGGGAGGGGGGTAGGCACCGGGGAGCTGTTTTTT	CSVGRGVGTGELFF
.	TRBD2	TRBV28	TRBJ2-3	TGTGCCAGCAGCCGGTCTAGCGGGCGCACAGATACGCAGTATTTT	CASSRSSGRTDTQYF
.	TRBD1	TRBV4-1	TRBJ1-2	TGCGCCAGCAGCCAAGAAGTGACAGGGGGGGTCGGCTACACCTTC	CASSQEVTGGVGYTF
few	.	TRBV9	TRBJ1-3	TGTGCCAGCAGCGTGCGGGCAGCCATGAACTCTGGAAACACCATATATTTT	CASSVRAAMNSGNTIYF
.	TRBD2	TRBV29-1	TRBJ2-1	TGCAGCGTCGGACTAGCGGGAGTGTATGTTGAGCAGTTCTTC	CSVGLAGVYVEQFF
.	TRBD2	TRBV19	TRBJ2-1	TGTGCCAGTAGTCAACTAGCGGGAGTATACAATGAGCAGTTCTTC	CASSQLAGVYNEQFF
.	TRBD2	TRBV24-1	TRBJ2-5	TGTGCCACCAGCGCAGCGGGGAGTGAGACCCAGTACTTC	CATSAAGSETQYF
.	TRBD2	TRBV6-5	TRBJ2-7	TGTGCCAGCAGTTCGGGACTAGCGGGAGATGGCTACGAGCAGTACTTC	CASSSGLAGDGYEQYF
.	.	TRBV7-9	TRBJ2-1	TGTGCCAGCAGCTTAGAGGGGGAAAGGGACAATGAGCAGTTCTTC	CASSLEGERDNEQFF
.	.	TRBV9	TRBJ2-2	TGTGCCAGCAGGAAGACAGGCTTGGCTGGGGAGCTGTTTTTT	CASRKTGLAGELFF
once	.	TRBV10-3	TRBJ1-5	TGTGCCATCGGGATGAGGGAAAATCAGCCCCAGCATTTT	CAIGMRENQPQHF
.	.	TRBV6-5	TRBJ2-7	TGTGCCAGCAGTTACCAAGGACTAAATATCTACGAGCAGTACTTC	CASSYQGLNIYEQYF
.	TRBD2	TRBV7-3	TRBJ2-1	TGTGCCAGCAGCTTAGTGGGGGGGAGCTCCTACAATGAGCAGTTCTTC	CASSLVGGSSYNEQFF
.	.	TRBV5-1	TRBJ2-3	TGCGCCAGCAGTCAGGAAATAGGCGCCACAGATACGCAGTATTTT	CASSQEIGATDTQYF
.	.	TRBV11-2	TRBJ2-3	TGTGCCAGCAGCTTACAGGCAACAGATACGCAGTATTTT	CASSLQATDTQYF
once	TRBD2	TRBV4-2	TRBJ2-7	TGTGCCAGCAGACAAACTAGCGGGGGTATCGACGAGCAGTACTTC	CASRQTSGGIDEQYF
.	TRBD1	TRBV6-5	TRBJ1-4	TGTGCCAGCAAGCAGGGGGCTGCAACTAATGAAAAACTGTTTTTT	CASKQGAATNEKLFF
.	TRBD1	TRBV5-8	TRBJ1-5	TGTGCCAGCAGCTTGGTAGTAACAGGGGATCAGCCCCAGCATTTT	CASSLVVTGDQPQHF
.	.	TRBV5-1	TRBJ1-3	TGCGCCAGCAGCTTGGGGCCAGGGACTGGAAACACCATATATTTT	CASSLGPGTGNTIYF